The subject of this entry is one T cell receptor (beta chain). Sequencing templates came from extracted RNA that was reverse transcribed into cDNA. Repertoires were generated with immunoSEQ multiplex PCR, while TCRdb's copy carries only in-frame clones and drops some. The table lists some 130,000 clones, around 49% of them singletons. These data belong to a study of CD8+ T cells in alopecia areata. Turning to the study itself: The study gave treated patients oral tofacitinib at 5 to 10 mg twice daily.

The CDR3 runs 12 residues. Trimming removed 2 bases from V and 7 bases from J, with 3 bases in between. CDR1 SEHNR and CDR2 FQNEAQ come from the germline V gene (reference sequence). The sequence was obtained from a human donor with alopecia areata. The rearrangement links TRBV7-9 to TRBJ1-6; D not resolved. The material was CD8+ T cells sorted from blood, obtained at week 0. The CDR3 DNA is TGTGCCAGCAGCTTAACAAATTCACCCCTCCACTTT. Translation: CASSLTNSPLHF.